The rows below give T cell receptor beta chains drawn from one sample of a study of vaccination effects on CD4 cells after COVID-19. Only in-frame clones appear in the TCRdb table, and some are missing; sequencing was by immunoSEQ multiplex PCR. The table records some 30,000 clones, approximately 83% of them present only once. What these receptors recognize is not known. Specimen: CD4+ T cells from PBMCs cultured with HCoV-NL63 spike peptides, collected after COVID-19 vaccination. The receptors shown here come from a human donor who received a COVID-19 vaccine. Some clones in this sample may be carry-over from other donors' samples. Each CDR3 is given without its conserved first and last residue. Clone sizes are given selectively: once, few, many, or a class where the clone is expanded.

clone_size,j_call,v_call,cdr3_aa
once,TRBJ1-3,TRBV5-1,ASSLALIGAGNTIY
.,TRBJ1-5,TRBV5-8,ASSLGSNQPQH
few,TRBJ2-4,TRBV2,ASSGGPGQGKSIQY
.,TRBJ1-1,TRBV6-5,ASTQVWNTEAF
few,TRBJ1-5,TRBV19,ASSTQNNQPQH
.,TRBJ1-5,TRBV25-1,ASSEYTYSNQPQH
once,TRBJ2-1,TRBV5-1,ASSLVAGSDEQF
.,TRBJ1-6,TRBV18,ASSPTGERSPLH
.,TRBJ2-1,TRBV12-3/TRBV12-4,ASRNRGYMEQF
.,TRBJ2-1,TRBV6-5,ASSRTRNEQF
.,TRBJ2-5,TRBV7-2,ASSLLSGQETQY
.,TRBJ2-6,TRBV5-1,ASKYGGANVLT
.,TRBJ2-3,TRBV28,ASSIPGAGTDTQY
.,TRBJ1-2,TRBV9,ASSVYRDYGYT
.,TRBJ1-4,TRBV12-3/TRBV12-4,ASSVRSELF
.,TRBJ2-1,TRBV4-1,ASSLLGQGYNEQF
.,TRBJ2-3,TRBV5-8,ASSFTPPSGTQY
few,TRBJ1-5,TRBV7-8,ASSLYQGGQPQH
.,TRBJ2-5,TRBV19,ASGRETQY
.,TRBJ1-2,TRBV28,ASIGRVYGYT
.,TRBJ2-1,TRBV30,AWLALAINEQF
.,TRBJ1-4,TRBV7-9,ASSSDRANEKLF
.,TRBJ1-1,TRBV7-3,ASSLGGQGGTEAF
.,TRBJ2-2,TRBV5-5,ASSLRTVTNTGELF
.,TRBJ1-4,TRBV6-5,ASSRTRGDNEKLF
.,TRBJ1-4,TRBV3-1/TRBV3-2,ASRRATNEKLF
.,TRBJ2-5,TRBV2,ASNNGVETQY
.,TRBJ2-2,TRBV6-4,ASSDSYRANTGELF
.,TRBJ1-6,TRBV6-6,ASVQRTYNSPLH
once,TRBJ1-2,TRBV18,ASSPGQGTYYGYT
large,TRBJ1-1,TRBV7-2,ASSPYLNTEAF